Listed below are T cell receptor beta chains from one sample, sequenced in a study of T cell changes during pregnancy in multiple sclerosis. Only in-frame clones appear in the TCRdb table, and some are missing; sequencing was by immunoSEQ multiplex PCR. The repertoire has tens of thousands of clones, roughly nine tenths of them found once; the top ten carry 1.4%. The sample here was peripheral blood, taken before pregnancy. All receptors derive from a female donor with multiple sclerosis, enrolled in a pregnancy study. Both conserved end residues are part of each CDR3. The D gene is left open where the match is weak. A clone size is listed for some rows: how often the clone was seen (once, few, many), or a class if it is expanded.

V: TRBV29-1
J: TRBJ1-2
D: NA
size: NA
DNA: TGCAGCGTTGATTCGGACAGAACTAACTATGGCTACACCTTC
CDR3: CSVDSDRTNYGYTF

V: TRBV19
J: TRBJ1-5
D: NA
size: NA
DNA: TGTGCCAGTACCAATGGGCGTCTGGGGCAGGGGACTCAGCCCCAGCATTTT
CDR3: CASTNGRLGQGTQPQHF

V: TRBV9
J: TRBJ2-1
D: TRBD2
size: NA
DNA: TGTGCCAGCAGCGCCCCAAGGACTAGCGGGCAAAGTTACAATGAGCAGTTCTTC
CDR3: CASSAPRTSGQSYNEQFF

V: TRBV9
J: TRBJ2-3
D: NA
size: NA
DNA: TGTGCCAGCAGCGTAGACTCAGGCGACACAGATACGCAGTATTTT
CDR3: CASSVDSGDTDTQYF

V: TRBV30
J: TRBJ1-1
D: NA
size: NA
DNA: TGTGCCTGGAGTGGTGAGGCGGGTGCTTTCTTT
CDR3: CAWSGEAGAFF

V: TRBV14
J: TRBJ2-3
D: NA
size: NA
DNA: TGTGCCAGCAGCCAAGCACAGGGCATTGATACGCAGTATTTT
CDR3: CASSQAQGIDTQYF

V: TRBV9
J: TRBJ1-1
D: NA
size: NA
DNA: TGTGCCAGCAGCGTATTAGATACGGGAGCTTTCTTT
CDR3: CASSVLDTGAFF

V: TRBV4-1
J: TRBJ2-5
D: NA
size: NA
DNA: TGCGCCAGCAGCCAAGAAATCAGCGGGCGAATCCAAGAGACCCAGTACTTC
CDR3: CASSQEISGRIQETQYF

V: TRBV6-5
J: TRBJ1-3
D: TRBD1
size: NA
DNA: TGTGCCAGCAGGACAGGGGGTAGCTCTGGAAACACCATATATTTT
CDR3: CASRTGGSSGNTIYF

V: TRBV15
J: TRBJ2-5
D: TRBD1
size: NA
DNA: TGTGCCACCAGCTCCAGGGGGCAAGAGACCCAGTACTTC
CDR3: CATSSRGQETQYF

V: TRBV10-1
J: TRBJ2-4
D: NA
size: NA
DNA: TGCGCCAGCATTTCCAGAGCCAAAAACATTCAGTACTTC
CDR3: CASISRAKNIQYF

V: TRBV5-1
J: TRBJ1-3
D: NA
size: NA
DNA: TGCGCCAGCAGCTTGCAGGGGCTAGGTGGAAACACCATATATTTT
CDR3: CASSLQGLGGNTIYF

V: TRBV6-1
J: TRBJ1-2
D: NA
size: NA
DNA: TGTGCCAGCAGTGAAATCGGACACTCGCCTACTAACTATGGCTACACCTTC
CDR3: CASSEIGHSPTNYGYTF

V: TRBV18
J: TRBJ1-2
D: NA
size: NA
DNA: TGTGCCAGCTCATCCTTGGGCGATGGCTACACCTTC
CDR3: CASSSLGDGYTF

V: TRBV4-1
J: TRBJ2-7
D: TRBD2
size: NA
DNA: TGCGCCAGCAGCCAAGATTTCGCGGGGGGGTCTGATGAGCAGTACTTC
CDR3: CASSQDFAGGSDEQYF

V: TRBV7-9
J: TRBJ2-7
D: NA
size: NA
DNA: TGTGCCAGCAGCTTAGCGAGGTACGAGCAGTACTTC
CDR3: CASSLARYEQYF

V: TRBV6-1
J: TRBJ1-5
D: NA
size: NA
DNA: TGTGCCAGCAAACTTAGACAGGGCAATCAGCCCCAGCATTTT
CDR3: CASKLRQGNQPQHF

V: TRBV6-1
J: TRBJ2-1
D: TRBD2
size: NA
DNA: TGTGCCAGCAGTGAAGGGACTAGCGGGCTTTGGTTCTTC
CDR3: CASSEGTSGLWFF

V: TRBV19
J: TRBJ2-7
D: NA
size: NA
DNA: TGTGCCAGTAGTACCCCGCCGGACGAGCAGTACTTC
CDR3: CASSTPPDEQYF

V: TRBV4-1
J: TRBJ1-2
D: NA
size: NA
DNA: TGCGCCAGCAGCCAAGGACTAGGTTTCACCTATGGCTACACCTTC
CDR3: CASSQGLGFTYGYTF

V: TRBV7-8
J: TRBJ2-7
D: TRBD1
size: NA
DNA: TGTGCCAGCAGCCCCGGGACAGGCAGGGCCGAGCAGTACTTC
CDR3: CASSPGTGRAEQYF

V: TRBV6-5
J: TRBJ1-6
D: TRBD1
size: NA
DNA: TGTGCCAGCAGTTACTCCGACAGGGTTAATTCACCCCTCCACTTT
CDR3: CASSYSDRVNSPLHF

V: TRBV18
J: TRBJ2-7
D: NA
size: NA
DNA: TGTGCCAGCTCCCCCCCTCAGGGATCATCCTACGAGCAGTACTTC
CDR3: CASSPPQGSSYEQYF

V: TRBV6-6
J: TRBJ1-1
D: NA
size: NA
DNA: TGTGCCAGCAACAAACAGGGACCTAACACTGAAGCTTTCTTT
CDR3: CASNKQGPNTEAFF

V: TRBV7-8
J: TRBJ1-5
D: NA
size: NA
DNA: TGTGCCAGCAGCTCGATGGCAGGGTCCAATCAGCCCCAGCATTTT
CDR3: CASSSMAGSNQPQHF

V: TRBV5-8
J: TRBJ1-4
D: NA
size: NA
DNA: TGTGCCAGCAGCTTCGGGGGGAAGGCAAATGAAAAACTGTTTTTT
CDR3: CASSFGGKANEKLFF

V: TRBV5-4
J: TRBJ2-1
D: NA
size: NA
DNA: TGTGCCAGCAGTTTAGACAATGAGCAGTTCTTC
CDR3: CASSLDNEQFF

V: TRBV13
J: TRBJ1-3
D: NA
size: NA
DNA: TGTGCCAGCAGCTTAGCCCCTCGGACATCTGGAAACACCATATATTTT
CDR3: CASSLAPRTSGNTIYF

V: TRBV19
J: TRBJ1-1
D: NA
size: once
DNA: TGTGCCAGTAGTATAGATCTGACATACACTGAAGCTTTCTTT
CDR3: CASSIDLTYTEAFF

V: TRBV10-2
J: TRBJ2-7
D: TRBD1
size: NA
DNA: TGCGCCAGCAGTGAGGGGGACAGGCCCCACGAGCAGTACTTC
CDR3: CASSEGDRPHEQYF

V: TRBV6-1
J: TRBJ2-7
D: NA
size: NA
DNA: TGTGCCAGCAGCGGCTTCGACAGCCCTCGGCAGTACTTC
CDR3: CASSGFDSPRQYF

V: TRBV7-8
J: TRBJ2-3
D: TRBD2
size: NA
DNA: TGTGCCAGCAGCTTTCTTCTAGCGGGGGACTTTAGCACAGATACGCAGTATTTT
CDR3: CASSFLLAGDFSTDTQYF

V: TRBV18
J: TRBJ2-5
D: NA
size: NA
DNA: TGTGCCAGCTCAGCCGACGAGGAAGAGACCCAGTACTTC
CDR3: CASSADEEETQYF

V: TRBV5-6
J: TRBJ2-6
D: NA
size: NA
DNA: TGTGCCAGCTCTCTGGTGTCCAGGGGTCGGTCTGGGGCCAACGTCCTGACTTTC
CDR3: CASSLVSRGRSGANVLTF

V: TRBV14
J: TRBJ1-4
D: NA
size: once
DNA: TGTGCCAGCAGCCATCGAGGTGAAAAACTGTTTTTT
CDR3: CASSHRGEKLFF

V: TRBV19
J: TRBJ1-5
D: TRBD1
size: once
DNA: TGTGCCAGTAGTATTACGGGACAGACTAATCAGCCCCAGCATTTT
CDR3: CASSITGQTNQPQHF

V: TRBV10-2
J: TRBJ2-3
D: TRBD2
size: NA
DNA: TGCGCCAGCAGTGAGTCGGGGACTAGCGGGGGGGCGACAGATACGCAGTATTTT
CDR3: CASSESGTSGGATDTQYF

V: TRBV29-1
J: TRBJ1-1
D: TRBD1
size: NA
DNA: TGCAGCGTGACAAAACAGGGGGTAGCTTTCTTT
CDR3: CSVTKQGVAFF

V: TRBV5-3
J: TRBJ1-5
D: TRBD1
size: NA
DNA: TGTGCCAGGTCGACAGGGGACAATCAGCCCCAGCATTTT
CDR3: CARSTGDNQPQHF

V: TRBV5-6
J: TRBJ1-2
D: NA
size: once
DNA: TGTGCCAGCAGCTTGGAGGCGGAGGGGCCTAAAGGCTACACCTTC
CDR3: CASSLEAEGPKGYTF

V: TRBV5-1
J: TRBJ1-2
D: NA
size: NA
DNA: TGCGCCAGCAGCGTGGGGGATCAGGGGCGAGTTGGCTACACCTTC
CDR3: CASSVGDQGRVGYTF

V: TRBV4-1
J: TRBJ1-2
D: NA
size: NA
DNA: TGCGCCAGCAGCCAAGCGTCATCGGTCCTACCTAACTATGGCTACACCTTC
CDR3: CASSQASSVLPNYGYTF

V: TRBV19
J: TRBJ1-2
D: NA
size: once
DNA: TGTGCCAGTAGTAGACGACAGGACTCCCCCGACTATGGCTACACCTTC
CDR3: CASSRRQDSPDYGYTF